The T cell receptor beta chain described here comes from a study of blood T cell repertoires in COVID-19. Assignments of participants to cohorts depended upon their own reported clinical history. Two negative PCRs, clearance, or symptom resolution were required of recovered Cohort 3 donors. CDR1 and CDR2 (germline): SGHRS, YFSETQ. The V end lost 4 bases, the J end lost 5 bases, and 12 bases lay between the germline ends. The CDR3 contains 13 residues. TCRdb keeps only in-frame clones here, not all; method: immunoSEQ multiplex PCR. Of over 350,000 clones listed, 88% were seen once; the top ten hold less than 1.5%.

This TCR was recovered from a woman younger than 30 who had recovered from COVID-19. Material: PBMCs or T cells enriched from blood (not recorded which). This rearrangement joins TRBV5-1 to TRBJ2-5; tentative D call: TRBD1 (6 bases). The CDR3 coding sequence is TGCGCCAGCAGCCCGGACAGACGGGAGACCCAGTACTTC. This encodes CASSPDRRETQYF.